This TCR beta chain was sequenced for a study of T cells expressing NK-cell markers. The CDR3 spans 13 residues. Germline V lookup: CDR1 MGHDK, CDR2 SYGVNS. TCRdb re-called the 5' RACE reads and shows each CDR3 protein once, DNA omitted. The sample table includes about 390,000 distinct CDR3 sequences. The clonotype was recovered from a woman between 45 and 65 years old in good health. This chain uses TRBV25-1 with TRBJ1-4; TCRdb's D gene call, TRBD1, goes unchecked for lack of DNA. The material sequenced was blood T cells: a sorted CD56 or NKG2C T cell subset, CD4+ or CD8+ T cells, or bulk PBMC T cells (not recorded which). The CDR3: CASRQGYNEKLFF.